The sequence of this T cell receptor (beta chain) was determined in a study of vaccination and CD4 T cells after COVID-19 (dated by TCRdb to between 2020 and 2023). With regard to the full study: Convalescent patients had a positive SARS-CoV-2 result on nasal swab PCR, and of these patients, fewer than ten had mild disease and one had severe disease. Six males and four females were included in the convalescent cohort, with two Hispanic individuals, seven Caucasians, two Asians and one multiracial person represented. Participants got two doses of the Pfizer-BioNTech BNT162b2 vaccine (n=8) or two doses of the Moderna mRNA-1273 vaccine (n=2). Post-COVID blood samples were collected from convalescent patients a median of roughly 100 days after diagnosis, with a range of roughly 30 to 161 days. Post-vaccine blood samples were collected a median of approximately 68 days after the second vaccine dose, ranging from roughly 12 to 250 days. For stimulating the cultures, overlapping spike peptide pools were used, derived from SARS-CoV-2 as well as from the common cold coronaviruses HCoV-NL63, HCoV-OC43 and HCoV-229E. Control cultures used a CEFX viral epitope pool as positive control, an HIV-1 Nef peptide pool as negative control, or no peptide. The spike-specific CD4+ TCR repertoire was compared before and after mRNA vaccination in over nine COVID-19 convalescent patients and several infection-naive healthy vaccine recipients.

Overall results and qualifications from the work: An increase in the median number of SARS-CoV-2-reactive clonotypes from some 20 after infection to some 40 after vaccination was observed, but the change was not found to be significant. In convalescent patients, a median around 84% of post-vaccine SARS-CoV-2-reactive clones were detected only after vaccination, and vaccine-specific priming was suggested by this finding. In convalescent patients, nearly all vaccine-specific clones (304 of 307) were found to be mono-reactive for SARS-CoV-2 spike rather than cross-reactive with common cold coronaviruses. The study included relatively few convalescent patients and did not analyze early timepoints after natural infection.

This clonotype has just one count. Its target antigen remains unknown. Per-nucleotide qualities are absent, and no much larger clonotype sits a single base away. One read offers little support. Library preparation employed PCR. TCR sequencing of DNA from cultured CD4+ T cells used the Oncomine TCR Beta short-read assay at the Johns Hopkins FTIC core. The QIAamp micro DNA kit was used to extract genomic DNA from the cultured CD4+ T cells. Oncomine TCR Beta libraries from cultured CD4+ T cells were pooled using unique dual indexes and sequenced on an Illumina iSeq 100. The original pipeline was this. Non-productive sequences were filtered out, and CDR3s that did not start with C, did not end with F or W, or were shorter than 7 amino acids were discarded. Antigen-specific clonotypes were identified with the MANAFEST web application by comparing peptide-stimulated wells with reference and other culture wells. Positive clones required FDR below 0.05, an odds ratio above 5, and productive frequency above 0.1% in at least two of three replicate wells. Clonotypes that were significantly expanded in both SARS-CoV-2 spike wells and at least one common cold coronavirus spike condition were defined as cross-reactive. Using R version 3.6.1, CDR3 homology was evaluated through Levenshtein distances (stringdist) along with unrooted phylogenetic trees (ape). The public sequencing data were trimmed at Q25 with fastp and processed into clonotypes with MiXCR by TCRdb, which kept only in-frame beta chains. All rows with the same CDR3 protein become a single entry with the most common DNA and genes. The V and J calls follow TCRdb's processing rather than the paper's. This sample holds 20,000 to 25,000 distinct CDR3 sequences; about 45% were observed only once. Of the sample, approximately 4.5% is held by the ten largest clones.

The sample's treatment or condition label, decoded: roughly nine-day PBMC culture with coronavirus spike peptide pools or control peptides (ViraFEST assay). The ViraFEST assay was used in the study, in which antigen-specific T cells were expanded with peptide pools and expanded clonotypes were subsequently identified by TCR sequencing. Positive SARS-CoV-2 PCR tests in the convalescent patients dated from March to December 2020, before Alpha, Beta and Delta variants emerged in the United States. Each well held around 2 million PBMCs cultured in IMDM containing around 5% human AB serum and roughly 9.7 IU/ml IL-2, with about 9.1 ug/ml peptide pools added. On days 3 and 7, half of the culture medium was replaced with fresh IL-2-containing medium. Once the cells had been in culture for over 9 days, the EasySep CD4+ T cell isolation kit was used to isolate CD4+ T cells by negative selection. PBMCs were separated from whole blood using Ficoll-Paque Plus gradient centrifugation and then either used fresh or cryopreserved at -140C. Each culture condition was generally run in triplicate wells.

Sequencing was carried out using CD4+ T cells from blood, cultured in vitro. This sequence was found in a human donor who had recovered from COVID-19.

The CDR3 loop reads CSARDSPEQYF. The sequenced DNA: TGCAGTGCTAGAGATTCCCCCGAGCAGTACTTC. The sequence is built from TRBV20-1 and TRBJ2-7; no D gene is confidently identified. Trimming at the junction amounts to 0 bases on V and 6 bases on J, and the germline ends lie 6 bases apart. The CDR3, cysteine through phenylalanine, is 11 amino acids long. Of all the DNA, just the CDR3 is kept, 33 bases in frame from base 1. The germline V gene (reference sequence) specifies DFQATT as CDR1 and SNEGSKA as CDR2.